Listed below are T cell receptor beta chains from one sample, sequenced in a study of CD8+ T cells in alopecia areata. Assay used: immunoSEQ multiplex PCR; TCRdb lists only in-frame clones, some missing. Among about 300,000 clones listed, 55% to 75% were seen once. The sequencing here drew on CD4+ T cells sorted from blood, taken at week 24, from a patient treated with tofacitinib. These receptors originate from a human donor with alopecia areata. The CDR3 runs from the conserved cysteine through the conserved F or W.

v_call cdr3_aa
TRBV7-2 CASRLNRGGNTIYF
TRBV30 CAWSVMTRRGYTF
TRBV13 CASSLAQETQYF
TRBV4-2 CASSAGRYEQYF
TRBV30 CAWSEFGQGYDSPLHF
TRBV4-1 CASSQAVSQGGRRGQPQHF
TRBV4-1 CASSQPRAGTGKDGYTF
TRBV27 CASRIYTSDEQYF
TRBV5-1 CASSFGGRATDTQYF
TRBV30 CAWSVQGRRTGELFF
TRBV28 CASSLRLPRTDTQYF
TRBV5-6 CASRTTGTDTQYF
TRBV6-5 CASSYEGQNYGYTF
TRBV4-1 CASSQVQVNQPQHF
TRBV29-1 CSVGVRGEQYF
TRBV30 CAWTSGISSGNTIYF
TRBV28 CASSFMGGSSYNEQFF
TRBV28 CASSFAGNNQPQHF
TRBV30 CAWTGGEDTQYF
TRBV6-5 CASSYSGGLAKNIQYF
TRBV9 CASSVAGTGAGYEQYF
TRBV2 CASLLGYGYTF
TRBV28 CASRDANNEQFF
TRBV6-6 CASSYPSRSSYEQYF
TRBV4-1 CASSQGVWNSPLHF
TRBV15 CATSRGQGESPLHF
TRBV5-4 CASSSGLAGVRETQYF
TRBV5-1 CASSLSGQGLGEQYF
TRBV20-1 CSAPTTGELFF
TRBV5-1 CASSGGVAGTYNEQFF
TRBV27 CASSFEGHLVWGYTF